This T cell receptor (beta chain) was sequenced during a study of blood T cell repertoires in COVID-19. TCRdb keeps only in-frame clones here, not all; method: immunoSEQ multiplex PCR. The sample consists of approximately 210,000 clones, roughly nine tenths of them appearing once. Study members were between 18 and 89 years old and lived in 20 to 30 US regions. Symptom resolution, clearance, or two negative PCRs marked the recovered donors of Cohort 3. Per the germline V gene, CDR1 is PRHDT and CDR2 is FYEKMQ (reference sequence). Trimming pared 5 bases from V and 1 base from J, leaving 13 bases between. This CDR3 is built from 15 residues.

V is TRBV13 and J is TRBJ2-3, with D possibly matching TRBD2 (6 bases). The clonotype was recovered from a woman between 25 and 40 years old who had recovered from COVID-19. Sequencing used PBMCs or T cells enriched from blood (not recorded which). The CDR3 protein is CASSTSTSGTDTQYF. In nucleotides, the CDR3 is TGTGCCAGCAGCACCTCGACTAGTGGCACAGATACGCAGTATTTT.